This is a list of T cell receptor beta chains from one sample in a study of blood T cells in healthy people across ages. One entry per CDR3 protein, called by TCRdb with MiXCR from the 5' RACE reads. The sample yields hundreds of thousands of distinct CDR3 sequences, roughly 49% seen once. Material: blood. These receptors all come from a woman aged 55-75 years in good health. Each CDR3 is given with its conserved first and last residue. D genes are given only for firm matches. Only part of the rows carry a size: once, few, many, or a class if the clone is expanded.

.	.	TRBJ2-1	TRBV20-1	CSALTLTTINEQFF	TGCAGTGCTCTTACTCTTACTACAATCAATGAGCAGTTCTTC
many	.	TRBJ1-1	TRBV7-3	CASSVTPNTEAFF	TGTGCCAGCAGCGTCACACCGAACACTGAAGCTTTCTTT
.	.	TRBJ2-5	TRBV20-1	CSARDLTGNEQYF	TGCAGTGCTAGAGATCTTACAGGCAATGAGCAGTACTTC
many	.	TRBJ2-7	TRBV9	CASSVGGSYEQYF	TGTGCCAGCAGCGTCGGGGGCTCCTACGAGCAGTACTTC
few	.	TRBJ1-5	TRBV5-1	CASSLFSGQPQHF	TGCGCCAGCAGCTTGTTTTCTGGACAGCCCCAGCATTTT
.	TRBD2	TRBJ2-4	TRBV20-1	CSVAGVLNIQYF	TGCAGTGTAGCGGGGGTACTAAACATTCAGTACTTC
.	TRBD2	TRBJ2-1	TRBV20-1	CSARRLAQLVLNEQFF	TGCAGTGCTAGACGACTAGCCCAGTTGGTCCTGAATGAGCAGTTCTTC
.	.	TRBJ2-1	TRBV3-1	CASSQESWNNEQFF	TGTGCCAGCAGCCAAGAATCCTGGAACAATGAGCAGTTCTTC
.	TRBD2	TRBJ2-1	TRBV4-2	CASSQGVAGGGEQFF	TGTGCCAGCAGCCAGGGGGTAGCGGGAGGGGGTGAGCAGTTCTTC
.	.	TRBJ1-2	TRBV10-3	CAISSPAGGGSYGYTF	TGTGCCATCAGTTCCCCGGCCGGGGGGGGCTCCTATGGCTACACCTTC
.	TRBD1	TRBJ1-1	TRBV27	CASHTLGQGLTEAFF	TGTGCCAGCCATACCCTTGGACAGGGTCTCACTGAAGCTTTCTTT
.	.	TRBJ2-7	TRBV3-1	CASSHDRLSYEQYF	TGTGCCAGCAGCCATGACAGGCTCTCCTACGAGCAGTACTTC
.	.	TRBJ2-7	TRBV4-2	CASSQVSAMASSYEQYF	TGTGCCAGCAGCCAAGTCTCGGCAATGGCGTCGTCTTACGAGCAGTACTTC
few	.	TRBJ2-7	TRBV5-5	CASMFRADSYEQYF	TGTGCCAGCATGTTTCGGGCTGACTCCTACGAGCAGTACTTC
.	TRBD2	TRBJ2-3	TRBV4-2	CASSQAPWTSGREITDTQYF	TGTGCCAGCAGCCAAGCCCCCTGGACTAGCGGGAGGGAAATCACAGATACGCAGTATTTT
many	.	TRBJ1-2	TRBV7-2	CASRPGTNYGYTF	TGTGCCAGCAGACCTGGGACAAACTATGGCTACACCTTC
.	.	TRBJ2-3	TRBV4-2	CASSQELVRGDTQYF	TGTGCCAGCAGCCAAGAGCTAGTCAGGGGAGATACGCAGTATTTT
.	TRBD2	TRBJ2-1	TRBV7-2	CASSYTSGSGDNEQFF	TGTGCCAGCAGCTATACTAGCGGGAGTGGGGACAATGAGCAGTTCTTC
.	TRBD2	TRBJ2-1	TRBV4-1	CASSQLLAGSYNEQFF	TGCGCCAGCAGCCAACTTCTAGCGGGATCTTACAATGAGCAGTTCTTC
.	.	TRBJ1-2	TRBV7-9	CASSGTGSAIGYTF	TGTGCCAGCAGCGGTACAGGGAGTGCGATTGGCTACACCTTC
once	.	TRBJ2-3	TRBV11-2	CASSLVWDTDTQYF	TGTGCCAGCAGCTTAGTTTGGGACACAGATACGCAGTATTTT
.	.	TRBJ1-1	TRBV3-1	CASSLGRTVGYTEAFF	TGTGCCAGCAGCCTCGGACGGACAGTGGGCTACACTGAAGCTTTCTTT
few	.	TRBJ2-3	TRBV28	CASRSDSIRGDTQYF	TGTGCCAGCAGGTCAGACTCGATCCGGGGGGATACGCAGTATTTT
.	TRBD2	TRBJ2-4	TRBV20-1	CSANPSLGLAVPAKNIQYF	TGCAGTGCTAACCCCTCCTTGGGACTAGCGGTTCCAGCCAAAAACATTCAGTACTTC
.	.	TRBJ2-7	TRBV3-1	CASSQDTGSQTQYF	TGTGCCAGCAGCCAAGATACTGGGTCCCAAACCCAGTACTTC
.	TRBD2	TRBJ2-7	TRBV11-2	CASSSHRGLAAWDAIPYEQYF	TGTGCCAGCAGCTCCCACCGGGGACTAGCGGCCTGGGATGCGATCCCCTACGAGCAGTACTTC
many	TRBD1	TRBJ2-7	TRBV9	CASSLGTGYYEQYF	TGTGCCAGCAGCTTGGGGACAGGGTACTACGAGCAGTACTTC
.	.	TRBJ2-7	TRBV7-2	CASSLFKHSYEQYF	TGTGCCAGCAGCCTTTTTAAACATTCCTACGAGCAGTACTTC
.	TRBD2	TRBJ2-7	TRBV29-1	CSVETSGSPPYNEQYF	TGCAGCGTTGAAACTAGCGGGAGCCCTCCCTACAATGAGCAGTACTTC
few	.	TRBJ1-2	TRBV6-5	CASTQTGFGYGYTF	TGTGCCAGCACCCAAACAGGGTTCGGATATGGCTACACCTTC
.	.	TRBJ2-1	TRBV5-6	CANSAGTGQTLASGRSNEQFF	TGTGCCAACAGCGCCGGGACAGGGCAAACCTTGGCTAGCGGGAGATCCAATGAGCAGTTCTTC
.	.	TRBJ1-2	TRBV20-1	CSARATGGIPRYTF	TGCAGTGCTAGAGCAACTGGGGGAATCCCGCGCTACACCTTC
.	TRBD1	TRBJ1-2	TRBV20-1	CSAGTGGSYGYTF	TGTAGTGCTGGCACAGGGGGTTCTTATGGCTACACCTTC
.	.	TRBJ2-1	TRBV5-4	CAGEAGRGHNEQFF	TGTGCCGGAGAAGCGGGCAGGGGACACAATGAGCAGTTCTTC
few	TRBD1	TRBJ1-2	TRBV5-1	CASSAQGGHGYTF	TGCGCCAGCAGCGCGCAGGGGGGGCATGGCTACACCTTC
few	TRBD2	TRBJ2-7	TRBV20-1	CSALGTSGTGRSYEQYF	TGCAGTGCTCTTGGGACTAGCGGGACTGGGCGCTCCTACGAGCAGTACTTC
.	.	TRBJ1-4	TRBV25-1	CASSEGVQGKEKLFF	TGTGCCAGCAGTGAAGGGGTACAGGGTAAAGAAAAACTGTTTTTT
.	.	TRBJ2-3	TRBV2	CASRVAADTQYF	TGTGCCAGCAGAGTTGCGGCAGATACGCAGTATTTT
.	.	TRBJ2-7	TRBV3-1	CASRNGGSYEQYF	TGTGCCAGCAGAAACGGGGGATCCTACGAGCAGTACTTC
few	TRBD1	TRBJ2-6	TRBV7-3	CASSLKGQGGLSGANVLTF	TGTGCCAGCAGCTTAAAAGGACAGGGGGGACTCTCTGGGGCCAACGTCCTGACTTTC
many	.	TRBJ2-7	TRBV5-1	CASSLEGRTYYEQYF	TGCGCCAGCAGCTTGGAAGGGAGAACCTACTACGAGCAGTACTTC
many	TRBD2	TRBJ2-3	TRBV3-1	CASSHTTSGRSTDTQYF	TGTGCCAGCAGCCACACGACTAGCGGGAGGAGCACAGATACGCAGTATTTT
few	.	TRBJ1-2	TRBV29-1	CSVEIGASTYGYTF	TGCAGCGTTGAAATTGGGGCTAGCACGTATGGCTACACCTTC
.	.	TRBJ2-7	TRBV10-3	CAVASRVAYEQYF	TGTGCCGTGGCATCTCGGGTAGCCTACGAGCAGTACTTC
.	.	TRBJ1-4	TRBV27	CASSSERSATNEKLFF	TGTGCCAGCAGTTCCGAAAGATCCGCAACTAATGAAAAACTGTTTTTT
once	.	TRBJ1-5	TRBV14	CASSSYSNQPQHF	TGTGCCAGCAGCTCATATAGCAATCAGCCCCAGCATTTT
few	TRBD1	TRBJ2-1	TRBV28	CASSFTGTGSYNEQFF	TGTGCCAGCAGTTTCACCGGGACAGGGTCCTACAATGAGCAGTTCTTC
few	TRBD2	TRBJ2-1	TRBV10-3	CAIRASGANSYNEQFF	TGTGCCATCAGAGCCAGCGGGGCCAACTCCTACAATGAGCAGTTCTTC
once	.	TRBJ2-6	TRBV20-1	CSAYIRGEHSGANVLTF	TGCAGTGCTTACATTAGAGGCGAACACTCTGGGGCCAACGTCCTGACTTTC
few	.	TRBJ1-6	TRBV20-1	CSARDNYNSPLHF	TGCAGTGCTAGAGACAACTATAATTCACCCCTCCACTTT
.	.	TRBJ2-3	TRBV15	CATSRDPGGTDTQYF	TGTGCCACCAGCAGAGATCCGGGGGGCACAGATACGCAGTATTTT
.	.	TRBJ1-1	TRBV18	CASSPSMNTEAFF	TGTGCCAGCTCACCGTCAATGAACACTGAAGCTTTCTTT
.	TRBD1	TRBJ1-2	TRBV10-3	CAISSAGTDYGYTF	TGTGCCATCAGCTCAGCCGGGACAGACTATGGCTACACCTTC
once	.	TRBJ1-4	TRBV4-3	CASSQDWGQGEEKLFF	TGCGCCAGCAGCCAAGATTGGGGGCAGGGAGAGGAAAAACTGTTTTTT